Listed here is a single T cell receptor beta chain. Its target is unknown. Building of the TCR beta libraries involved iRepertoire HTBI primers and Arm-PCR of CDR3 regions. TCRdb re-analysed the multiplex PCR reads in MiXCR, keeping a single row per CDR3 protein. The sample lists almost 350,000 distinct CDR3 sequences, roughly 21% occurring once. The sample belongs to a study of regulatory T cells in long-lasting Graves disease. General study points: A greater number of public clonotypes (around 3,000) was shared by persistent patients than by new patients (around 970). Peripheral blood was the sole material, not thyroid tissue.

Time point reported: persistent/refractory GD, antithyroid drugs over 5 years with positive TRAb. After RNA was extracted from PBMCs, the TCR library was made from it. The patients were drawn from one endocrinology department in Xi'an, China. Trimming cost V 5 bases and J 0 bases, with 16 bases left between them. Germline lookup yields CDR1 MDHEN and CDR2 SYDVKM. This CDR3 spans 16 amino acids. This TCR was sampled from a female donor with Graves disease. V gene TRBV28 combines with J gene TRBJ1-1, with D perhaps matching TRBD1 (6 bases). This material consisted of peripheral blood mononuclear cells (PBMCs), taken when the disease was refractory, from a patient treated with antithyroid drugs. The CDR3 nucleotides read TGTGCCAGCAGTAAACAGGGTTTTTGGGTGAACACTGAAGCTTTCTTT. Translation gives CASSKQGFWVNTEAFF.